This T cell receptor beta chain emerged from a study of T cell clonotyping in hematopoietic cell transplantation (TCRdb year 2021). For context, the study as a whole: In the study, over a hundred blood samples were gathered from approximately 33 consecutive transplant recipients and their related donors. Recruitment of patients was conducted between 2015 and 2017, and follow-up was continued until late 2020 or death.

A note on this clone: Its antigen target is currently unknown. The input lacks base qualities; no much larger clone sits a single base away.

TCR beta CDR3 regions were amplified from genomic DNA with the immunoSEQ assay, a bias-controlled multiplex PCR using V- and J-specific primers. A second PCR step added a proprietary barcode and Illumina adapter sequences to the CDR3 amplicons. An Illumina MiSeq instrument was used to sequence the CDR3 libraries. The published analysis was carried out like this. Export and quality control were done with immunoSEQ Analyzer 3.0, while downstream analyses used R Bioconductor and Immunarch. Only productive rearrangements in the normalized downsampled data set went into calculating the repertoire metrics. Clonotypes larger than 5 templates in the normalized cohort were defined as pathologically expanded. Repertoire diversity was measured with the Inverse Simpson Index. CMV-specificity analyses were carried out on the non-normalized data set to capture all clonotypes. TCRdb provides this immuneACCESS table in a form limited to in-frame rearrangements. Some clones are lacking; in checked studies, under half of them reflect an unresolved V gene, and why the rest are absent is not known. V and J calls and clone size follow that table, whereas D and trimming were derived from the DNA. For this sample there are under 15,000 clones; roughly nine tenths appear just once. The ten largest clones add up to approximately 3.9% of the sample.

For TCR beta sequencing, blood samples came from the related transplant donors. Nuclei Lysis Solution was used to extract genomic DNA from fresh or cryopreserved unfractionated peripheral blood mononuclear cells. Results and caveats for the whole study, not just this receptor: A decrease in recipient TCR diversity was observed after transplant, and a progressive increase in pathologically expanded clonotypes was seen from day 30 to day 180. Inverse Simpson Index values from donors and from recipients before transplant predicted broader TCR repertoire diversity after transplant. The sample size was limited, and CD4 and CD8 repertoire contributions could not be separated because cells were not sorted. Only a small fraction of recipient repertoires overlapped donor repertoires, with over 95% appearing de novo at the given depth.

Reading from cysteine to phenylalanine, the CDR3 counts 14 amino acids. The kept DNA is CDR3 alone, 42 bases in frame from the first base. From a lookup of the germline V gene, CDR1 and CDR2 are MGHDK and SYGVNS. The germline ends are 10 bases apart after V is trimmed by 3 bases and J by 2 bases. Recombination connected TRBV25-1 to TRBJ1-1; the D gene is possibly TRBD1, with 6 bases matching. The sequenced material came from peripheral blood mononuclear cells. The source is a human donor who either received an allogeneic hematopoietic cell transplant for a myeloid malignancy or was a related donor (not recorded which). Some clones in this sample may be carry-over from other donors' samples. The DNA is TGTGCCAGCAGTGAGTGGGGGGCCAACACTGAAGCTTTCTTT. It specifies CASSEWGANTEAFF.